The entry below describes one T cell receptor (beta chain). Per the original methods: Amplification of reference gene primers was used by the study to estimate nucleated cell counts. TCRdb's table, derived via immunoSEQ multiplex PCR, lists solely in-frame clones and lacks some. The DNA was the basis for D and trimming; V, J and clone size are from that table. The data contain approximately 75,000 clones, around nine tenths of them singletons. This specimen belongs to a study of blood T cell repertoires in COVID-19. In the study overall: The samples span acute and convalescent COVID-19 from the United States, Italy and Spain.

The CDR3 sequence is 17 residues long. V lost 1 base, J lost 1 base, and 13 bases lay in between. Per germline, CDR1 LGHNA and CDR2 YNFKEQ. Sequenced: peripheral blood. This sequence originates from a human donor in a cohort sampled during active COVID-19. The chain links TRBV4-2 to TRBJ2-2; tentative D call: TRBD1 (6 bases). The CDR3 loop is CASSQAAGTLNTGELFF. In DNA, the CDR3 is TGTGCCAGCAGCCAAGCCGCCGGGACATTGAACACCGGGGAGCTGTTTTTT.